Sequencing of this T cell receptor (beta chain) was carried out in a study of Ad26.COV2.S vaccination and SARS-CoV-2 variants. As concerns this clone: Its antigen remains unknown.

CDR1 and CDR2 (germline): ENHRY, SYGVKD. The CDR3 sequence is 17 residues long. Trimming pared 3 bases from V and 4 bases from J, leaving 21 bases between. Points from the study as a whole: Across vaccine and placebo recipients, the breadth of non-spike TCRs was similar. Individuals receiving vaccine had higher spike-specific TCR breadth than placebo recipients did. Using TCR breadth and depth analyses may have led to underestimated total T cell responses.

Data came from immunoSEQ multiplex PCR; TCRdb stores just in-frame clones and leaves some out. This sample has around 450,000 clones, with around 87% found just once. Treatment here: approximately 18 received Ad26.COV2.S at low or high dose, single or two shots; about 5 received placebo; per-sample allocation not given. Specimens were obtained on day 63 following the first vaccine or placebo injection. Spike of the Wuhan-strain SARS-CoV-2 was expressed by an Ad26 vector, which formed the vaccine. The rearrangement uses TRBV10-3 and TRBJ2-5, with D possibly being TRBD2 (5 bases). The material was peripheral blood, obtained in a trial of Ad26.COV2.S vaccine versus placebo. The sequence was obtained from a person between 18 and 59 years old who received the Ad26.COV2.S COVID-19 vaccine or a placebo. CDR3 coding DNA: TGTGCCATCAGTGAATCCCTATGGACCGTAGAGGGAGAGACCCAGTACTTC. Translating gives CAISESLWTVEGETQYF.